Listed here are 15 T cell receptor beta chains from one sample, sequenced in a study of response to subunit inactivated influenza vaccine. TCRdb analysed the RT-PCR reads with MiXCR anew, one entry per CDR3 protein. The sample lists 800,000 to 1,000,000 distinct CDR3 sequences; 21% were seen once. The specimen comprised PBMCs from blood, sampled 5 days after vaccination. These TCRs come from a man aged 45-65 years who received an inactivated influenza vaccine.

The chain recombines TRBV4-1 with TRBJ1-2, with 7 nucleotides matching TRBD1. Germline values: CDR1 MGHRA, CDR2 YSYEKL. V gave up 2 bases and J gave up 5 bases; unmatched junction bases: 5. The CDR3 consists of 14 residues. CDR3 protein: CASSQTSTGYGYTF. The CDR3 bases are TGCGCCAGCAGCCAAACCTCGACAGGGTATGGCTACACCTTC.

This clonotype was detected only a few times. The V and J genes are TRBV20-1 and TRBJ2-3; no definite D call. V was shortened by 0 bases and J by 1 base, with 11 bases between the two germline ends. The CDR3 has 15 amino acids. CDR1 DFQATT and CDR2 SNEGSKA come from the germline V gene (reference sequence). CDR3 in DNA: TGCAGTGCTAGAGATTGGCTCGTTGGCACAGATACGCAGTATTTT. It is translated as CSARDWLVGTDTQYF.

The rearrangement links TRBV18 to TRBJ2-1; possibly TRBD1 for D (6 bases). Trimming pared 5 bases from V and 7 bases from J, leaving 12 bases between. CDR3 length equals 13 residues. Germline V gives CDR1 KGHSH, CDR2 LQKENI. Written as DNA, the CDR3 is TGTGCCAGCTCATCCCGGACAGCTAATGAGCAGTTCTTC. Amino acids: CASSSRTANEQFF.

The chain couples TRBV3-1 to TRBJ2-1, with D unclear. CDR3 length: 11 amino acids. Germline V lookup: CDR1 LGHDT, CDR2 YNNKEL (reference sequence). V lost 2 bases and J 9 bases, leaving 5 bases between the germline ends. The CDR3 nucleotides are TGTGCCAGCAGCCAACAACTTGAGCAGTTCTTC. Translated: CASSQQLEQFF.

V usage is TRBV11-2 and J usage is TRBJ2-7; the D call may be TRBD1 or TRBD2 (5 bases each). CDR1 is SGHAT, CDR2 FQNNGV, per germline. V was clipped by 1 base and J by 0 bases, with 13 bases between them. The CDR3 is 16 amino acids. This CDR3 is CASSLGGPHPSYEQYF. CDR3 DNA sequence: TGTGCCAGCAGCTTAGGGGGACCCCACCCCTCCTACGAGCAGTACTTC. The entire variable domain, with the rest obtained from reference TRBV11-2 and TRBJ2-7, is as follows: EAGVAQSPRYKIIEKRQSVAFWCNPISGHATLYWYQQILGQGPKLLIQFQNNGVVDDSQLPKDRFSAERLKGVDSTLKIQPAKLEDSAVYLCASSLGGPHPSYEQYFGPGTRLTVT.

This clonotype was seen a handful of times. The chain is built from TRBV5-1 and TRBJ1-3; D remains ambiguous. The V gene lost 2 bases and the J gene lost 2 bases, with 14 bases spanning the gap. Germline V gene lookup returns CDR1 SGHRS and CDR2 YFSETQ. The CDR3 is made up of 16 amino acids. The CDR3 sequence is CASSFNLRAPGNTIYF. DNA of the CDR3: TGCGCCAGCAGCTTCAACCTCCGGGCCCCTGGAAACACCATATATTTT.

This clonotype was recorded a few times. This chain uses TRBV6-2 or TRBV6-3 with TRBJ2-1; D is uncertain. The V end lost 6 bases, the J end lost 7 bases, and 10 bases lay between the germline ends. Germline-derived CDR1 and CDR2 are MNHEY and SVGEGT. This CDR3 is built from 12 residues. Here the CDR3 DNA reads TGTGCCAGCAGCCCGCTAACTAATGAGCAGTTCTTC. Translation: CASSPLTNEQFF.

This clonotype was found a few times. V usage is TRBV4-3 and J usage is TRBJ2-1, with D unresolved. The CDR3 spans 16 residues. Germline CDR1 LGHNA, CDR2 YSLEER. V shed 0 bases and J shed 0 bases, with 9 bases lying between them. CDR3 sequence reads: CASSQDWPSSYNEQFF. CDR3 coding DNA: TGCGCCAGCAGCCAAGATTGGCCTAGCTCCTACAATGAGCAGTTCTTC.

A few counts support this clonotype. The rearrangement joins TRBV4-2 to TRBJ1-3, with a possible D match to TRBD1 (6 bases). The CDR3 covers 15 residues. Trimming removed 2 bases from V and 6 bases from J, with 14 bases in between. Per the germline V gene, CDR1 is LGHNA and CDR2 is YNFKEQ. In nucleotides, the CDR3 is TGTGCCAGCAGCCAAATGGGTCGGGGACAAAACACCATATATTTT. Translation gives CASSQMGRGQNTIYF.

Concerning this clonotype: No conserved phenylalanine or tryptophan ends this CDR3, so it is likely a read error. This sequence joins TRBV20-1 and TRBJ1-2; TRBD1 agrees at 11 bases. CDR3 length: 11 amino acids. J gave up 6 bases and V 6 bases, and 0 bases lay outside the gene matches. The germline V gene encodes CDR1 DFQATT and CDR2 SNEGSKA (reference sequence). CDR3 residues: CSAGQGDGYTI. Here the CDR3 DNA reads TGCAGTGCGGGACAGGGGGATGGCTACACCATC.

The table lists this clonotype with a few counts. This chain uses TRBV3-1 with TRBJ1-6; D is undetermined. The CDR3 is 15 residues long. Germline V lookup: CDR1 LGHDT, CDR2 YNNKEL (reference sequence). The V gene lost 0 bases and the J gene lost 7 bases, with 10 bases spanning the gap. The DNA for the CDR3 is TGTGCCAGCAGCCAAGATGGCGGGGTAAATTCACCCCTCCACTTT. Its translation is CASSQDGGVNSPLHF. The variable domain in full, with the rest retrieved from reference TRBV3-1 and TRBJ1-6, is DTAVSQTPKYLVTQMGNDKSIKCEQNLGHDTMYWYKQDSKKFLKIMFSYNNKELIINETVPNRFSPKSPDKAHLNLHINSLELGDSAVYFCASSQDGGVNSPLHFGNGTRLTVT.

This chain uses TRBV29-1 with TRBJ2-5; D may be TRBD2 (7 bases). Germline V gives CDR1 SQVTM, CDR2 ANQGSEA. The V end was cut by 5 bases, the J end by 2 bases, with 21 bases between. CDR3 length equals 16 residues. The CDR3 here is CSVNRIGGARQETQYF. In nucleotides, the CDR3 is TGCAGCGTTAACAGAATAGGGGGGGCGCGGCAAGAGACCCAGTACTTC. Complete variable domain (other parts from reference TRBV29-1 and TRBJ2-5): SAVISQKPSRDICQRGTSLTIQCQVDSQVTMMFWYRQQPGQSLTLIATANQGSEATYESGFVIDKFPISRPNLTFSTLTVSNMSPEDSSIYLCSVNRIGGARQETQYFGPGTRLLVL.

This clonotype was recorded a few times. V and J are TRBV15 and TRBJ2-1, with unresolved D. There are 14 residues in the CDR3. The V gene's germline CDR1 is LNHNV and CDR2 YYDKDF (reference sequence). Deletions cut 0 bases from V and 5 bases from J, with 8 bases between. Here the CDR3 reads CATSRDHWDNEQFF. DNA of the CDR3: TGTGCCACCAGCAGAGATCACTGGGACAATGAGCAGTTCTTC. The whole variable domain, filled in from reference TRBV15 and TRBJ2-1, reads DAMVIQNPRYQVTQFGKPVTLSCSQTLNHNVMYWYQQKSSQAPKLLFHYYDKDFNNEADTPDNFQSRRPNTSFCFLDIRSPGLGDTAMYLCATSRDHWDNEQFFGPGTRLTVL.

This clonotype came up a few times. The chain combines TRBV7-2 with TRBJ2-7; D may be TRBD1 (5 bases). The CDR3 is made up of 16 amino acids. Germline values: CDR1 SGHTA, CDR2 FQGNSA. Trimming took off 5 bases at V and 3 bases at J, with 20 bases between the two ends. The CDR3 reads CASSLDGTRGSYEQYF. In nucleotides, the CDR3 is TGTGCCAGCAGCCTAGATGGTACAAGGGGCAGCTACGAGCAGTACTTC.

In its sample, this clonotype was seen a few times. This chain connects TRBV7-2 to TRBJ2-5; D may match TRBD1 or TRBD2 (6 bases each). Germline values: CDR1 SGHTA, CDR2 FQGNSA. Trimming removed 4 bases from V and 3 bases from J, with 15 bases in between. The CDR3 totals 15 residues. The CDR3 sequence: CASSWRGAGKETQYF. The CDR3 nucleotides read TGTGCCAGCAGCTGGAGGGGGGCGGGAAAAGAGACCCAGTACTTC.